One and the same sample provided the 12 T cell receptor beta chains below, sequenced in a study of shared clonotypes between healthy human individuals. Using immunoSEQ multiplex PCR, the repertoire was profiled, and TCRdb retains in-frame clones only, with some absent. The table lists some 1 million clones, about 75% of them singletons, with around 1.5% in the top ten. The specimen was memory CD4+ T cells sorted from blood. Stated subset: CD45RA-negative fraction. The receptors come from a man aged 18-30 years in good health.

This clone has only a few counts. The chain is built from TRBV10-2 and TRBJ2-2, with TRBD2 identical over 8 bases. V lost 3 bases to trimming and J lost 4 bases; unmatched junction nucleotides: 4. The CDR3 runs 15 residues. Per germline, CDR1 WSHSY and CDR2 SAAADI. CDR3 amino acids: CASSEWTSPTGELFF. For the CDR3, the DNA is TGCGCCAGCAGTGAATGGACTAGCCCCACCGGGGAGCTGTTTTTT.

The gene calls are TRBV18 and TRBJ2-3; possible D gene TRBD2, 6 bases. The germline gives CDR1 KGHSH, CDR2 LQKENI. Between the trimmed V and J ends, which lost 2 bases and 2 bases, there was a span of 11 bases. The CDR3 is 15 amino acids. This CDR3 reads CASSPKGTYTDTQYF. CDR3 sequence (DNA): TGTGCCAGCTCACCAAAGGGGACTTACACAGATACGCAGTATTTT.

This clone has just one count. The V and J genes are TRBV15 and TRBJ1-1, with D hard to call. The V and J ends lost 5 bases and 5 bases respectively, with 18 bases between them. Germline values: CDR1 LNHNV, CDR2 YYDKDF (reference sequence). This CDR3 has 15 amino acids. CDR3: CATSPSTYVGTEAFF. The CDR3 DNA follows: TGTGCCACCAGCCCTTCGACCTACGTCGGGACTGAAGCTTTCTTT.

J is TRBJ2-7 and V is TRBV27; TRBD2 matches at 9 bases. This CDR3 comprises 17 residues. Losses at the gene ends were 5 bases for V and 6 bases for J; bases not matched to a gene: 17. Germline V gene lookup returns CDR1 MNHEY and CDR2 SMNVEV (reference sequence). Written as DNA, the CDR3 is TGTGCCAGCAGTAGGCTAGCGGGAAGCCGGGATGGTGCCGAGCAGTACTTC. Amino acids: CASSRLAGSRDGAEQYF.

Here the CDR3 reads CASRPPGTGGEGYTF. The CDR3 DNA reads as TGTGCCAGCAGGCCTCCCGGGACAGGGGGCGAGGGCTACACCTTC. The chain employs TRBV6-5 and TRBJ1-2; 12 bases agree with TRBD1. CDR3 length: 15 residues. Per the germline V gene, CDR1 is MNHEY and CDR2 is SVGAGI. The V gene end was trimmed by 6 bases and the J gene end by 8 bases; junction bases not matched to a gene: 10.

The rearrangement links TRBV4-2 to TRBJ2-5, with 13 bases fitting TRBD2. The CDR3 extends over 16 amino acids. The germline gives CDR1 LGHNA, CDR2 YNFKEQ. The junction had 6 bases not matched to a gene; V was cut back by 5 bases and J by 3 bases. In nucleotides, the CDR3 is TGTGCCAGCAGCAAATCCGGGACTAGCGGGGAAGAGACCCAGTACTTC. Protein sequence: CASSKSGTSGEETQYF.

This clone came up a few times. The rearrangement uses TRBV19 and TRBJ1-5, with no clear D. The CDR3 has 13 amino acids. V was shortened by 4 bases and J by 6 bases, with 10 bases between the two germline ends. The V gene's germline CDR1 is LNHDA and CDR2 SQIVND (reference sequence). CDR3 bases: TGTGCCAGTAGTACCCCTCCCGGTCAGCCCCAGCATTTT. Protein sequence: CASSTPPGQPQHF.

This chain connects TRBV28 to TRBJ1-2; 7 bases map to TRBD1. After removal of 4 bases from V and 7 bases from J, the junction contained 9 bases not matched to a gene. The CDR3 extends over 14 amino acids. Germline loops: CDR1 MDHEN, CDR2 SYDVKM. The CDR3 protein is CASSSIGGYSGYTF. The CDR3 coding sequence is TGTGCCAGCAGTTCGATAGGGGGCTATAGTGGCTACACCTTC.

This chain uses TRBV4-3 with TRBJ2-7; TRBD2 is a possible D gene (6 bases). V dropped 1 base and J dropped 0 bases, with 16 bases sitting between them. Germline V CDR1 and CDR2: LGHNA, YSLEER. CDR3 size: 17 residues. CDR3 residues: CASSQGWGGFSSYEQYF. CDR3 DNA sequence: TGCGCCAGCAGCCAAGGGTGGGGAGGCTTCAGCTCCTACGAGCAGTACTTC.

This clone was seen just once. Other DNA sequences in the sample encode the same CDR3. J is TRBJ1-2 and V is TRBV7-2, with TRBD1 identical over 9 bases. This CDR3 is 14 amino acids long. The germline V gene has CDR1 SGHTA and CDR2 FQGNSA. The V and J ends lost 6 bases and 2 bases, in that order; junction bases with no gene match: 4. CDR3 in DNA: TGTGCCAGCAGTTATGACAGGGGGAACTATGGCTACACCTTC. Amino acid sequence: CASSYDRGNYGYTF.

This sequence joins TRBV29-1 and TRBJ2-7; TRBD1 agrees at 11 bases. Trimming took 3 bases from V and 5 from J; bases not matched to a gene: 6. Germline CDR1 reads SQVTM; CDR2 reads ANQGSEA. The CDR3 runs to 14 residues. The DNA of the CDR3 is TGCAGCGTTGACACGGGACAGGGGGGACACGAGCAGTACTTC. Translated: CSVDTGQGGHEQYF.

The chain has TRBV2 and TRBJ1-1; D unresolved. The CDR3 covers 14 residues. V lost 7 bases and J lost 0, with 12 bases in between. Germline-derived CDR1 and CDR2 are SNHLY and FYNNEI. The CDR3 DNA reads TGTGCCAGCACTGGGAAGTTGATGAACACTGAAGCTTTCTTT. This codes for CASTGKLMNTEAFF.